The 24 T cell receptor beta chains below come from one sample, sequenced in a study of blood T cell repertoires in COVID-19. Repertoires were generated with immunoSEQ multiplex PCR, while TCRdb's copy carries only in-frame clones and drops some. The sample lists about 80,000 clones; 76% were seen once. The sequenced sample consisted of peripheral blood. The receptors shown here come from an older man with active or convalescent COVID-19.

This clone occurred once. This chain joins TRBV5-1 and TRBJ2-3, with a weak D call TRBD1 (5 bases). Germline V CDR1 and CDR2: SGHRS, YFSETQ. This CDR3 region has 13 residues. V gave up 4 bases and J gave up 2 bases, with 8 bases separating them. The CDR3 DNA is TGCGCCAGCAGCCCGGACAACACAGATACGCAGTATTTT. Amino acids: CASSPDNTDTQYF.

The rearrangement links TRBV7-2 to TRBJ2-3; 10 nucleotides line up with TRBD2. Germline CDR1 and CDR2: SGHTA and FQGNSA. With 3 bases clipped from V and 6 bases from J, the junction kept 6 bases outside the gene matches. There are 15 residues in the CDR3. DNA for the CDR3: TGTGCCAGCAGCTTCGCCGCACTAGCGGGGGATACGCAGTATTTT. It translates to CASSFAALAGDTQYF.

CDR3 sequence reads: CASKYRTTNEKLFF. CDR3 DNA sequence: TGTGCCAGCAAATACAGGACAACTAATGAAAAACTGTTTTTT. The chain recombines TRBV6-5 with TRBJ1-4; TRBD1 might be the D (5 bases). The V gene lost 7 bases and the J gene lost 0 bases, with 9 bases spanning the gap. The length of the CDR3 is 14 residues. The germline CDR1 and CDR2 sequences are MNHEY and SVGAGI.

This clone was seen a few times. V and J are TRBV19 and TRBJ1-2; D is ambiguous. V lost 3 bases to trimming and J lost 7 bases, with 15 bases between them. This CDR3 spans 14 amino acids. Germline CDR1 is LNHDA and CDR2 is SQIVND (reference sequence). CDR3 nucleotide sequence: TGTGCCAGTAGTATGCAAGGCCCGCGGGTTGGCTACACCTTC. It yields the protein CASSMQGPRVGYTF.

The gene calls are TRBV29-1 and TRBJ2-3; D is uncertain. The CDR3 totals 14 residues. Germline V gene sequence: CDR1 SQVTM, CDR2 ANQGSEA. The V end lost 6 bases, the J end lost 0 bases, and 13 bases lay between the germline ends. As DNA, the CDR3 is TGCAGCGTCGCGCCGCATCGGAGCACAGATACGCAGTATTTT. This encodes CSVAPHRSTDTQYF.

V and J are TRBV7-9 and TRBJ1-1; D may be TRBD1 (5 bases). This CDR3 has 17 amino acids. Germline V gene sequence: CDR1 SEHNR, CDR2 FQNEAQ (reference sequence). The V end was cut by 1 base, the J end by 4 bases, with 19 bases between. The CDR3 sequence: CASSLEVGRARGTEAFF. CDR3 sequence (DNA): TGTGCCAGCAGCTTAGAGGTGGGGAGGGCTAGGGGCACTGAAGCTTTCTTT.

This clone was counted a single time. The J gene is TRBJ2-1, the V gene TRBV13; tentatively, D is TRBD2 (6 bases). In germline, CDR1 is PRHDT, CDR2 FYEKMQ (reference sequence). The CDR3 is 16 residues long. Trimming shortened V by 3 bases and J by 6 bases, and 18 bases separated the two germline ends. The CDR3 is CASSLYSGVHFNEQFF. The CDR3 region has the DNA TGTGCCAGCAGCTTGTACTCGGGGGTCCATTTCAATGAGCAGTTCTTC. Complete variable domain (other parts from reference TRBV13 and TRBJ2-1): AAGVIQSPRHLIKEKRETATLKCYPIPRHDTVYWYQQGPGQDPQFLISFYEKMQSDKGSIPDRFSAQQFSDYHSELNMSSLELGDSALYFCASSLYSGVHFNEQFFGPGTRLTVL.

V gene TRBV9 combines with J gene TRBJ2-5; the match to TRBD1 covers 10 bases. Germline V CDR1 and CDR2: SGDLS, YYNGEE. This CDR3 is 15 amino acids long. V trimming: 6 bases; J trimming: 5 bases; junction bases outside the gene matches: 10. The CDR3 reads CASNARGQGMETQYF. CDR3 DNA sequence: TGTGCCAGCAACGCCCGGGGACAGGGGATGGAGACCCAGTACTTC.

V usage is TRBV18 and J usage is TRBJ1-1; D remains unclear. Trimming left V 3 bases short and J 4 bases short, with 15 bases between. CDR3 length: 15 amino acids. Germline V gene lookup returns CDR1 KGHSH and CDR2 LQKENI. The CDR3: CASSPLARRSTEAFF. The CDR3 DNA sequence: TGTGCCAGCTCACCCCTGGCAAGGAGAAGCACTGAAGCTTTCTTT.

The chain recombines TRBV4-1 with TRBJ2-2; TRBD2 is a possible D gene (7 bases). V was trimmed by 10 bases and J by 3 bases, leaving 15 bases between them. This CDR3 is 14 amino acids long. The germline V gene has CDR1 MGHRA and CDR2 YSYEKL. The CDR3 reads CATTGGPDTGELFF. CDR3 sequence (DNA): TGCGCCACTACCGGGGGGCCGGACACCGGGGAGCTGTTTTTT.

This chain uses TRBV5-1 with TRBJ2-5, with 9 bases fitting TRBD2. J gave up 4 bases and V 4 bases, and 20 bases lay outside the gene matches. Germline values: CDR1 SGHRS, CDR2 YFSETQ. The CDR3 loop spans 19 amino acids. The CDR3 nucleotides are TGCGCCAGCAGCGGGGAGGCGAGCGGGGGGCCGGTAACGAGAGAGACCCAGTACTTC. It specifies CASSGEASGGPVTRETQYF.

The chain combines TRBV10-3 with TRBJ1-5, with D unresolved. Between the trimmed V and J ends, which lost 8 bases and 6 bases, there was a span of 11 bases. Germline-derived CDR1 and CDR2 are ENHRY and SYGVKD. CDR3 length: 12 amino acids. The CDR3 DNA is TGTGCCATCTCTCTAGAGGGTCAGCCCCAGCATTTT. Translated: CAISLEGQPQHF.

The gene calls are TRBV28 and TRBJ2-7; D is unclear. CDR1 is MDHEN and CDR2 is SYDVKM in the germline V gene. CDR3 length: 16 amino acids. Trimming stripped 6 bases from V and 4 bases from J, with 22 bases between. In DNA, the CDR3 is TGTGCCAGCAGCCCCCCAATAGCCTCAACGCTTTACGAGCAGTACTTC. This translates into CASSPPIASTLYEQYF.

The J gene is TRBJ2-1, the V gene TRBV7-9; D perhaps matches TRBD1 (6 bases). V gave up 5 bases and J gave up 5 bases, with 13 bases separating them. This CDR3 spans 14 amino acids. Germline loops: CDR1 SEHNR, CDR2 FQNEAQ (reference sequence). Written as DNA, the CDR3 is TGTGCCAGCAGCGGGGGCAGGGTCGACAATGAGCAGTTCTTC. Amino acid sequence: CASSGGRVDNEQFF.

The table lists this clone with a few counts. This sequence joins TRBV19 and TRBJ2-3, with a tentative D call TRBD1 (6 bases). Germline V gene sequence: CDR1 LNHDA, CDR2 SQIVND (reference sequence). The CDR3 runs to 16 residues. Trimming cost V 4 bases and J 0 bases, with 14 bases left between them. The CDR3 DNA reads TGTGCCAGTAGTACCTTCGGGACATCTAGCACAGATACGCAGTATTTT. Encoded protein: CASSTFGTSSTDTQYF. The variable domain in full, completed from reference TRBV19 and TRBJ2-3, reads DGGITQSPKYLFRKEGQNVTLSCEQNLNHDAMYWYRQDPGQGLRLIYYSQIVNDFQKGDIAEGYSVSREKKESFPLTVTSAQKNPTAFYLCASSTFGTSSTDTQYFGPGTRLTVL.

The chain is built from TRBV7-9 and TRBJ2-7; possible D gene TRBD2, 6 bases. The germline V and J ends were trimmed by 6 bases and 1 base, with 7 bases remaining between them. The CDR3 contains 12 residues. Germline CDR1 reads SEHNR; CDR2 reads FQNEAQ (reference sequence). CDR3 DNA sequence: TGTGCCAGCAGTGGGGGGTCCTACGAGCAGTACTTC. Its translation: CASSGGSYEQYF.

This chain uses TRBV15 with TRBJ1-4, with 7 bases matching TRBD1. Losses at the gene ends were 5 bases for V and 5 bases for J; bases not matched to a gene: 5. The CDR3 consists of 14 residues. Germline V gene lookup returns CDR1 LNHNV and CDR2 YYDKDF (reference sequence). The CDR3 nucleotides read TGTGCCACCAGCCCCCGGGACAGCAATGAAAAACTGTTTTTT. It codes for CATSPRDSNEKLFF.

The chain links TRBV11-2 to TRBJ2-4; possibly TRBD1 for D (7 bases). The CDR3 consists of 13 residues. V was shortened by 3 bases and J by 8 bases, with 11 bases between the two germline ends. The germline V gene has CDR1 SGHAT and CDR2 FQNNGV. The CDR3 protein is CASSFAGGYIQYF. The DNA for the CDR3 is TGTGCCAGCAGCTTCGCAGGGGGGTACATTCAGTACTTC. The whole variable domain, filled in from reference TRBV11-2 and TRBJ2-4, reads EAGVAQSPRYKIIEKRQSVAFWCNPISGHATLYWYQQILGQGPKLLIQFQNNGVVDDSQLPKDRFSAERLKGVDSTLKIQPAKLEDSAVYLCASSFAGGYIQYFGAGTRLSVL.

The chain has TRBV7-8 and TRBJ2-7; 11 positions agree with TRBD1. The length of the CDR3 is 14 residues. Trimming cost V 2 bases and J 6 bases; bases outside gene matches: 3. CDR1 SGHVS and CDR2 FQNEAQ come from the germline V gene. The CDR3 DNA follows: TGTGCCAGCAGCTTAAGGACAGGGGGCGTCGAGCAGTACTTC. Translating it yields CASSLRTGGVEQYF.

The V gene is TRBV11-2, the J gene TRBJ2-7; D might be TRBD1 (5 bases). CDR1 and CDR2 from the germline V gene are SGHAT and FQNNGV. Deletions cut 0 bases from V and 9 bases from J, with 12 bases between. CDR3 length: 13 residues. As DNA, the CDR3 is TGTGCCAGCAGCTTAGAGACAGACCTCGGGCAGTACTTC. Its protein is CASSLETDLGQYF.

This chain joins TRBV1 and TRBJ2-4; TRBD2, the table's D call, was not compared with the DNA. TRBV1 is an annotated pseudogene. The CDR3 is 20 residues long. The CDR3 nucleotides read TGCACCAGCAGCCAAGATCTGCCTAGCGATATTATTAAAGCCAAAAACATTCAGTACTTC. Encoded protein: CTSSQDLPSDIIKAKNIQYF.

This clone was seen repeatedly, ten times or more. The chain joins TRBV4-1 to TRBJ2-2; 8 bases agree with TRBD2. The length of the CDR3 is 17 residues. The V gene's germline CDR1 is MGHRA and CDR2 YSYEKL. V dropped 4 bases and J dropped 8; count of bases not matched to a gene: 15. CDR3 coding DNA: TGCGCCAGCAGCCTGGGGTACGGGGGGGCCTTAGAAGGGGAGCTGTTTTTT. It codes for CASSLGYGGALEGELFF.

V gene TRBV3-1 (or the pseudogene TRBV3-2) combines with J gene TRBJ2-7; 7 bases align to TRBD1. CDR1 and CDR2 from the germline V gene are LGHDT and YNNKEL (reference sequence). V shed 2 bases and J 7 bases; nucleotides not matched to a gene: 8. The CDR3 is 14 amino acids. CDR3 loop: CASSQTATGQEQYF. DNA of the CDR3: TGTGCCAGCAGCCAAACCGCGACAGGGCAAGAGCAGTACTTC.

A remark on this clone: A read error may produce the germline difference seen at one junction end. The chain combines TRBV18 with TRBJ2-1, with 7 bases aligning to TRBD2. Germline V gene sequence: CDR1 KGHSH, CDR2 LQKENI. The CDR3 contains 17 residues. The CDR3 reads CASSRTAGVSSYNEQFF. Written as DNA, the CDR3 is TGTGCCAGCTCACGAACGGCGGGGGTTAGCTCCTACAACGAGCAGTTCTTC. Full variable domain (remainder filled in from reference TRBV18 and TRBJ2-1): NAGVMQNPRHLVRRRGQEARLRCSPMKGHSHVYWYRQLPEEGLKFMVYLQKENIIDESGMPKERFSAEFPKEGPSILRIQQVVRGDSAAYFCASSRTAGVSSYNEQFFGPGTRLTVL.